These 12 T cell receptor beta chains came from one sample sequenced in a study of blood T cells in healthy people across ages. The use of a sample-barcoded 5' primer and a J-beta primer mix characterized a second PCR of roughly 6 to 11 cycles. MiXCR, run by TCRdb on the 5' RACE reads, gives a single entry per CDR3 protein. The top ten clones hold less than 20% of a sample with 650,000 to 700,000 distinct CDR3 sequences, about 30% of them seen once. Source material: blood. These receptors were collected from a woman older than 75 in good health.

This clonotype occurred many times. The chain couples TRBV20-1 to TRBJ1-6; no reliable D call. The CDR3 loop spans 13 amino acids. The V gene lost 1 base and the J gene lost 7 bases, with 8 bases spanning the gap. Germline V gives CDR1 DFQATT, CDR2 SNEGSKA (reference sequence). CDR3 loop: CSARGDRNSPLHF. CDR3 nucleotide sequence: TGCAGTGCTAGAGGGGATCGGAATTCACCCCTCCACTTT.

This clonotype was recorded at least ten times. The V and J genes are TRBV4-1 and TRBJ2-3, with D uncertain. Trimming left V 4 bases short and J 6 bases short, with 14 bases between. The CDR3 is 14 amino acids. Germline V CDR1 and CDR2: MGHRA, YSYEKL. CDR3 protein: CASSLTYGLDTQYF. CDR3 DNA: TGCGCCAGCAGCCTCACCTACGGGTTGGATACGCAGTATTTT.

Concerning this clonotype itself: This could be a read error, since a much larger clone is one nucleotide away. V and J are TRBV20-1 and TRBJ2-5, with D hard to call. With 0 bases removed from V and 11 bases from J, the gap between germline ends came to 16 bases. CDR1 and CDR2 from the germline V gene are DFQATT and SNEGSKA (reference sequence). The CDR3 is 13 amino acids. CDR3 nucleotides: TGCAGTGCTAGAGAGTCCCCGTCGGATGAGCAGTACTTC. It yields the protein CSARESPSDEQYF.

In its sample, this clonotype was seen a few times. The chain combines TRBV5-1 with TRBJ2-2, with a weak D call TRBD2 (6 bases). Deletions cut 0 bases from V and 6 bases from J, with 15 bases between. The CDR3 runs to 16 residues. Germline CDR1 and CDR2: SGHRS and YFSETQ. This chain's CDR3 is CASSLEVRGIPGELFF. The CDR3, as DNA: TGCGCCAGCAGCTTGGAAGTCCGGGGGATCCCCGGGGAGCTGTTTTTT.

A single count supports this clonotype. The chain recombines TRBV3-1 with TRBJ2-3; 8 bases map to TRBD2. With 5 bases clipped from V and 6 bases from J, the junction kept 4 bases outside the gene matches. CDR3 size: 13 residues. The germline V gene has CDR1 LGHDT and CDR2 YNNKEL (reference sequence). The CDR3 nucleotides read TGTGCCAGCAGCGGACTAGCAGGGGATACGCAGTATTTT. Protein product: CASSGLAGDTQYF.

This clonotype was counted at least ten times. This sequence joins TRBV15 and TRBJ2-7, with D hard to call. The germline V gene has CDR1 LNHNV and CDR2 YYDKDF (reference sequence). The CDR3 contains 13 residues. With 1 base removed from V and 7 bases from J, the gap between germline ends came to 11 bases. The chain's CDR3 is CATSRGGMREQYF. In nucleotides, the CDR3 is TGTGCCACCAGCAGAGGAGGTATGAGGGAGCAGTACTTC.

This clonotype was counted once. This chain connects TRBV20-1 to TRBJ2-3; 14 bases fit TRBD2. With V trimmed by 3 bases and J by 4 bases, 9 bases remained unmatched. The CDR3 has 17 amino acids. Germline V gives CDR1 DFQATT, CDR2 SNEGSKA (reference sequence). The CDR3 sequence is CSARGLAGALVADTQYF. In nucleotides, the CDR3 is TGCAGTGCTAGGGGACTAGCGGGAGCCTTAGTGGCAGATACGCAGTATTTT.

This clonotype was counted many times. In DNA form, the CDR3 reads TGTGCCTGGAGCGTCGGGAACAATGAGCAGTTCTTC. Translation: CAWSVGNNEQFF. The V gene is TRBV30, the J gene TRBJ2-1, with D perhaps matching TRBD2 (5 bases). CDR1 GTSNPN and CDR2 SVGIG come from the germline V gene (reference sequence). The length of the CDR3 is 12 residues. V lost 3 bases and J lost 5, with 8 bases in between.

This clonotype was seen a few times. The chain employs TRBV12-3 or TRBV12-4 and TRBJ1-3, with 9 bases matching TRBD1. The CDR3 has 15 amino acids. The V segment lost 5 bases and the J segment 6 bases; nucleotides outside the gene matches: 8. CDR3: CASSPNRGQKNTIYF. Here the CDR3 DNA reads TGTGCCAGCAGTCCTAACAGGGGGCAGAAAAACACCATATATTTT.

This clonotype was found many times. V gene TRBV7-9 combines with J gene TRBJ2-3, with 9 bases lining up with TRBD1. From germline, CDR1 is SEHNR and CDR2 FQNEAQ (reference sequence). The CDR3 runs to 13 residues. V shed 11 bases and J 6 bases; nucleotides not matched to a gene: 9. In nucleotides, the CDR3 is TGTGCCGGAGGGGACAGGGCCATGGATACGCAGTATTTT. It encodes CAGGDRAMDTQYF.

This clonotype was counted ten times or more. This chain uses TRBV15 with TRBJ1-2; no definite D call. The CDR3 totals 13 residues. Looked up from germline, CDR1 is LNHNV and CDR2 is YYDKDF (reference sequence). The germline V and J ends were trimmed by 1 base and 3 bases, with 6 bases remaining between them. The CDR3 bases are TGTGCCACCAGCAGAGGCCAGGACTATGGCTACACCTTC. Amino acid sequence: CATSRGQDYGYTF.

As regards this clonotype: Just one base apart from a much larger clone, this may be a read error. The CDR3, as DNA: TGTGCCAGCAGCTGGGGGGTCAGGGACCATGAGCAGTTCTTC. This codes for CASSWGVRDHEQFF. The chain employs TRBV7-6 and TRBJ2-1; weak D call: TRBD2 (6 bases). The CDR3 loop spans 14 amino acids. The V and J ends lost 4 bases and 8 bases respectively, with 15 bases between them. The germline V gene encodes CDR1 SGHVS and CDR2 FNYEAQ.